Following are 32 T cell receptor beta chains from one sample sequenced in a study of blood T cell repertoires in COVID-19. Method: immunoSEQ multiplex PCR; TCRdb's copy keeps in-frame clones and lacks some. Altogether about 310,000 clones are present, 85% to 90% being singletons, with the ten largest covering roughly 1%. The sequenced sample was peripheral blood. The receptors were gathered from a woman in her thirties or forties with COVID-19, enrolled during active disease.

J is TRBJ1-2 and V is TRBV3-1 (or the pseudogene TRBV3-2); maybe TRBD1 (6 bases). Between the trimmed V and J ends, which lost 1 base and 8 bases, there was a span of 11 bases. CDR1 LGHDT and CDR2 YNNKEL come from the germline V gene (reference sequence). CDR3 length equals 13 residues. The CDR3, as DNA: TGTGCCAGCAGCCAAGTCACAGGGTACGGCTACACCTTC. Its protein product is CASSQVTGYGYTF.

This rearrangement joins TRBV30 to TRBJ2-7; TRBD1 matches at 7 bases. This CDR3 has 12 amino acids. The germline CDR1 and CDR2 sequences are GTSNPN and SVGIG (reference sequence). The ends lost 0 bases at V and 5 bases at J; junction bases unmatched: 1. The CDR3 here is CAWSVGGDEQYF. In nucleotides, the CDR3 is TGTGCCTGGAGTGTAGGGGGCGACGAGCAGTACTTC.

The chain employs TRBV9 and TRBJ2-4; 7 nucleotides line up with TRBD1. The germline gives CDR1 SGDLS, CDR2 YYNGEE. With 4 bases clipped from V and 1 base from J, the junction kept 2 bases outside the gene matches. This CDR3 is 14 amino acids long. The CDR3 protein is CASSSGGAKNIQYF. The CDR3 DNA follows: TGTGCCAGCAGCTCAGGGGGTGCCAAAAACATTCAGTACTTC. Full variable domain (missing parts from reference TRBV9 and TRBJ2-4): DSGVTQTPKHLITATGQRVTLRCSPRSGDLSVYWYQQSLDQGLQFLIQYYNGEERAKGNILERFSAQQFPDLHSELNLSSLELGDSALYFCASSSGGAKNIQYFGAGTRLSVL.

This clone appeared a single time. The chain uses TRBV5-1 and TRBJ1-1; D call uncertain. This CDR3 is 15 amino acids long. Looked up from germline, CDR1 is SGHRS and CDR2 is YFSETQ. Trimming took off 0 bases at V and 3 bases at J, with 12 bases between the two ends. Written as DNA, the CDR3 is TGCGCCAGCAGCTTGGAAGGCGGGCGACACACTGAAGCTTTCTTT. Translated: CASSLEGGRHTEAFF.

Turning to this clone: One end of the junction fails to match germline, which may point to a read error. The rearrangement links TRBV13 to TRBJ2-7; TRBD1 matches at 8 bases. Germline V CDR1 and CDR2: PRHDT, FYEKMQ (reference sequence). This CDR3 is 13 amino acids long. For the CDR3, the DNA is TGTGCCAGCAGCTTAGGAGCCCAGGGGGCCCTCGGTTTC. This encodes CASSLGAQGALGF. The full variable domain, with the rest looked up from reference TRBV13 and TRBJ2-7, is AAGVIQSPRHLIKEKRETATLKCYPIPRHDTVYWYQQGPGQDPQFLISFYEKMQSDKGSIPDRFSAQQFSDYHSELNMSSLELGDSALYFCASSLGAQGALGFGPGTRLTVT.

V and J are TRBV6-5 and TRBJ1-2, with 8 bases aligning to TRBD1. Germline CDR1 reads MNHEY; CDR2 reads SVGAGI. J was trimmed by 4 bases and V by 4 bases; bases with no gene match: 8. The CDR3 length is 15 residues. CDR3 sequence reads: CASSFLRTGGYGYTF. In DNA, the CDR3 is TGTGCCAGCAGTTTCCTCCGAACAGGGGGCTATGGCTACACCTTC.

This chain connects TRBV27 to TRBJ1-4; a weak D match, TRBD1 (6 bases). Germline assignment: CDR1 MNHEY and CDR2 SMNVEV (reference sequence). The germline V and J ends were trimmed by 7 bases and 0 bases, with 18 bases remaining between them. The CDR3 is 17 residues long. The CDR3 bases are TGTGCCAGCACCTCCTCGGACAGCCATGCAACTAATGAAAAACTGTTTTTT. Its protein product is CASTSSDSHATNEKLFF. Combining the CDR3 with reference TRBV27 and TRBJ1-4 gives the whole variable domain EAQVTQNPRYLITVTGKKLTVTCSQNMNHEYMSWYRQDPGLGLRQIYYSMNVEVTDKGDVPEGYKVSRKEKRNFPLILESPSPNQTSLYFCASTSSDSHATNEKLFFGSGTQLSVL.

The V gene is TRBV9, the J gene TRBJ1-5; TRBD1 is a possible D gene (6 bases). V lost 0 bases and J lost 5, with 12 bases in between. The CDR3 is made up of 15 amino acids. Germline V gene lookup returns CDR1 SGDLS and CDR2 YYNGEE. The CDR3 nucleotides are TGTGCCAGCAGCGTAGCAGGGGCCGGCGATCAGCCCCAGCATTTT. This encodes CASSVAGAGDQPQHF.

This clone came up a few times. This chain connects TRBV5-1 to TRBJ2-5, with D uncertain. The V gene lost 3 bases and the J gene lost 1 base, with 10 bases spanning the gap. This CDR3 region has 14 residues. The V gene's germline CDR1 is SGHRS and CDR2 YFSETQ. CDR3 protein: CASSSIPPQETQYF. The DNA for the CDR3 is TGCGCCAGCAGCTCTATCCCCCCCCAAGAGACCCAGTACTTC.

This chain links TRBV5-6 with TRBJ1-1; D is unresolved. V lost 3 bases and J 6 bases, leaving 9 bases between the germline ends. The CDR3 has 12 amino acids. Germline lookup yields CDR1 SGHDT and CDR2 YYEEEE. The CDR3 DNA is TGTGCCAGCAGCTCCCGCGAGGCTGAAGCTTTCTTT. Protein product: CASSSREAEAFF.

This sequence joins TRBV19 and TRBJ2-7; a possible D gene is TRBD2 (6 bases). In germline, CDR1 is LNHDA, CDR2 SQIVND (reference sequence). Between the trimmed V and J ends, which lost 6 bases and 5 bases, there was a span of 17 bases. The CDR3 is 14 residues long. The CDR3 region is CASRGLAPGNEQYF. Here the CDR3 DNA reads TGTGCCAGTAGGGGACTGGCCCCCGGGAACGAGCAGTACTTC.

This clone appeared a few times. The chain recombines TRBV7-9 with TRBJ2-1; 8 nucleotides line up with TRBD1. This CDR3 has 15 residues. Trimming took 5 bases from V and 4 from J; bases not matched to a gene: 7. Germline CDR1 reads SEHNR; CDR2 reads FQNEAQ (reference sequence). Here the CDR3 reads CASSAGTGLYNEQFF. CDR3 in DNA: TGTGCCAGCAGCGCCGGGACAGGCCTATACAATGAGCAGTTCTTC.

The chain couples TRBV6-2 or TRBV6-3 to TRBJ2-2, with TRBD2 as a possible D gene (5 bases). This CDR3 comprises 12 residues. V lost 5 bases and J lost 8, with 9 bases in between. Per germline, CDR1 MNHEY and CDR2 SVGEGT. The chain's CDR3 is CASSRRFGELFF. As DNA, the CDR3 is TGTGCCAGCAGTCGGAGGTTTGGGGAGCTGTTTTTT.

The gene calls are TRBV2 and TRBJ1-1; D may be TRBD1 (5 bases). V was pared by 1 base and J by 2 bases, with 17 bases between. The CDR3 is 17 amino acids. The germline CDR1 and CDR2 sequences are SNHLY and FYNNEI. The CDR3 is CASSEDVDRGGNTEAFF. For the CDR3, the DNA is TGTGCCAGCAGTGAAGATGTCGACAGAGGCGGTAACACTGAAGCTTTCTTT.

In nucleotides, the CDR3 is TGTGCCACCAGTGATTCCTTTAGGGGCAGATACAATGAGCAGTTCTTC. Translation: CATSDSFRGRYNEQFF. The J gene is TRBJ2-1, the V gene TRBV24-1; D possibly corresponds to TRBD1 (5 bases). CDR1 is KGHDR, CDR2 SFDVKD, per germline. Trimming pared 2 bases from V and 4 bases from J, leaving 14 bases between. The CDR3 sequence is 16 residues long.

V and J are TRBV5-1 and TRBJ1-2; 7 nucleotides align to TRBD1. The CDR3 extends over 14 amino acids. Unmatched junction bases numbered 5, after V lost 0 bases and J lost 6 bases. Germline V gives CDR1 SGHRS, CDR2 YFSETQ. In DNA, the CDR3 is TGCGCCAGCAGCTTGGTTGGGCAGGGGGATGGCTACACCTTC. Protein sequence: CASSLVGQGDGYTF.

This chain connects TRBV5-1 to TRBJ1-1, with D possibly TRBD1 on 5 matching bases. This CDR3 region has 15 residues. Between the trimmed V and J ends, which lost 4 bases and 3 bases, there was a span of 16 bases. Per the germline V gene, CDR1 is SGHRS and CDR2 is YFSETQ. The CDR3 sequence: CASSTGDRFYTEAFF. CDR3 in DNA: TGCGCCAGCAGCACGGGGGACCGTTTCTACACTGAAGCTTTCTTT.

CDR3 sequence reads: CASRKTRGGSYTGELFF. CDR3 bases: TGTGCCAGCAGGAAAACCCGGGGGGGGTCGTACACCGGGGAGCTGTTTTTT. This rearrangement joins TRBV3-1 (or the pseudogene TRBV3-2) to TRBJ2-2; 8 bases align to TRBD2. Per germline, CDR1 LGHDT and CDR2 YNNKEL (reference sequence). This CDR3 has 17 amino acids. J lost 3 bases, V lost 6 bases, and 12 bases had no gene match.

This chain connects TRBV6-5 to TRBJ2-3; a weak D match, TRBD1 (6 bases). The CDR3 extends over 13 amino acids. V lost 2 bases to trimming and J lost 6 bases, with 9 bases between them. The germline V gene encodes CDR1 MNHEY and CDR2 SVGAGI. CDR3 coding DNA: TGTGCCAGCAGTTACGTGCAGGGGGATACGCAGTATTTT. The encoded protein is CASSYVQGDTQYF.

V usage is TRBV3-1 (or the pseudogene TRBV3-2) and J usage is TRBJ2-1; D is unclear. Trimming stripped 1 base from V and 0 bases from J, with 10 bases between. Germline V gives CDR1 LGHDT, CDR2 YNNKEL (reference sequence). The CDR3 has 16 amino acids. Here the CDR3 reads CASSQGARVSYNEQFF. Here the CDR3 DNA reads TGTGCCAGCAGCCAAGGCGCTCGGGTCTCCTACAATGAGCAGTTCTTC.

The V call is TRBV5-1, the J call TRBJ2-5; possible D gene TRBD1, 6 bases. The CDR3 loop spans 14 amino acids. The V end was cut by 4 bases, the J end by 2 bases, with 12 bases between. Per the germline V gene, CDR1 is SGHRS and CDR2 is YFSETQ. CDR3 sequence (DNA): TGCGCCAGCAGCGATACTAGGGGGCAAGAGACCCAGTACTTC. Its protein product is CASSDTRGQETQYF.

The rearrangement joins TRBV4-3 to TRBJ1-1; TRBD1 aligns across 8 bases. The CDR3 length is 15 residues. Germline CDR1 LGHNA, CDR2 YSLEER. V dropped 1 base and J dropped 11; count of bases not matched to a gene: 12. CDR3 coding DNA: TGCGCCAGCAGCCAAGCCGTACAGGGGGTGATAGGCGCTTTCTTT. As protein: CASSQAVQGVIGAFF.

In the case of this clone: The same CDR3 can be traced to other DNA sequences in this sample. CDR3 residues: CASSMGVVAFF. The CDR3 nucleotides read TGTGCCAGTAGTATGGGCGTAGTAGCTTTCTTT. The chain joins TRBV19 to TRBJ1-1, with D hard to call. The V and J ends lost 3 bases and 10 bases respectively, with 9 bases between them. Germline V lookup: CDR1 LNHDA, CDR2 SQIVND (reference sequence). This CDR3 is built from 11 residues.

V usage is TRBV28 and J usage is TRBJ2-1, with a tentative D call TRBD1 (6 bases). CDR1 MDHEN and CDR2 SYDVKM come from the germline V gene. Trimming shortened V by 8 bases and J by 8 bases, and 19 bases separated the two germline ends. CDR3 length: 14 amino acids. The CDR3 sequence: CASHHNDGGYEQFF. The CDR3 DNA is TGTGCCAGCCATCATAACGATGGGGGCTATGAGCAGTTCTTC.

This chain links TRBV11-2 with TRBJ2-3, with TRBD1 as a possible D gene (6 bases). Germline V gene sequence: CDR1 SGHAT, CDR2 FQNNGV. With 4 bases removed from V and 11 bases from J, the gap between germline ends came to 16 bases. This CDR3 spans 13 amino acids. In DNA, the CDR3 is TGTGCCAGCAGCTCCCTACAGGGAACGGGGCAGTATTTT. Translation: CASSSLQGTGQYF.

This chain uses TRBV7-6 with TRBJ2-3, with 9 bases aligning to TRBD2. The CDR3 contains 15 residues. Per germline, CDR1 SGHVS and CDR2 FNYEAQ. Trimming removed 3 bases from V and 3 bases from J; junction bases left unmatched: 4. In DNA form, the CDR3 reads TGTGCCAGCAGCTTTGCGGGAGGGCCAACAGATACGCAGTATTTT. It translates to CASSFAGGPTDTQYF.

As regards this clone: The same CDR3 also results from other DNA sequences found in this sample. This chain joins TRBV28 and TRBJ2-3; the D gene is possibly TRBD2 (6 bases). Per the germline V gene, CDR1 is MDHEN and CDR2 is SYDVKM. Trimming removed 6 bases from V and 0 bases from J, with 10 bases in between. The CDR3 sequence is 14 residues long. CDR3 in amino acids: CASSLSGSTDTQYF. The CDR3 DNA is TGTGCCAGCAGCCTGAGCGGGAGCACAGATACGCAGTATTTT.

This clone was seen only a few times. This rearrangement joins TRBV4-1 to TRBJ1-2; no firm D call. Trimming stripped 4 bases from V and 4 bases from J, with 16 bases between. The CDR3 spans 15 residues. Per germline, CDR1 MGHRA and CDR2 YSYEKL. CDR3 loop: CASSRLTANSYGYTF. The CDR3 bases are TGCGCCAGCAGCCGTTTAACCGCGAACAGCTATGGCTACACCTTC.

J is TRBJ1-2 and V is TRBV2; TRBD1 matches 9 bases. The CDR3 runs 12 residues. J gave up 8 bases and V 9 bases, and 7 bases lay outside the gene matches. The germline V gene has CDR1 SNHLY and CDR2 FYNNEI. DNA for the CDR3: TGTGCCAGTCGTACAGGGGGCAAAGGCTACACCTTC. This gives the protein CASRTGGKGYTF.

The rearrangement uses TRBV27 and TRBJ1-6; D gene unclear. The CDR3 spans 12 residues. The germline V gene has CDR1 MNHEY and CDR2 SMNVEV (reference sequence). Trimming cost V 3 bases and J 9 bases, with 6 bases left between them. CDR3 nucleotide sequence: TGTGCCAGCAGTTTCCGGGGTTCACCCCTCCACTTT. Its protein product is CASSFRGSPLHF.

The chain carries TRBV19 and TRBJ1-5, with a possible D match to TRBD1 (6 bases). The CDR3 has 15 residues. Germline lookup yields CDR1 LNHDA and CDR2 SQIVND (reference sequence). Trimming left V 4 bases short and J 1 base short, with 11 bases between. CDR3 amino acids: CASSTTGPSNQPQHF. CDR3 bases: TGTGCCAGTAGTACCACAGGGCCAAGCAATCAGCCCCAGCATTTT.

J is TRBJ1-2 and V is TRBV18; possible D gene TRBD1, 5 bases. V lost 3 bases, J lost 5 bases, and 13 bases lay in between. This CDR3 region has 14 residues. Germline-derived CDR1 and CDR2 are KGHSH and LQKENI. The CDR3 sequence is CASSPKGQSYGYTF. The CDR3, as DNA: TGTGCCAGCTCACCGAAGGGGCAGTCGTATGGCTACACCTTC.